This T cell receptor (beta chain) was found in a study of blood T cell repertoires in COVID-19. Study-wide context: Acute and convalescent COVID-19 samples came from the United States, Italy and Spain. Sources were T cells, B-cell-depleted T cells, or PBMCs; the material itself was cDNA or gDNA.

The CDR3 extends over 16 amino acids. J was trimmed by 6 bases and V by 2 bases; bases with no gene match: 7. CDR1 SGHVS and CDR2 FQNEAQ come from the germline V gene. Per the authors' pipeline: Amplification from reference gene primers served as the basis for estimated nucleated cell counts. Generated by immunoSEQ multiplex PCR, the TCRdb table keeps only in-frame clones and is missing some. D and trimming were read from the DNA, whereas the V and J calls and clone size are those reported in that table. The repertoire holds 25,000 to 30,000 clones, over 75% seen once, with about 25% in the top ten. The clonotype was recovered from a human donor in a cohort sampled during active COVID-19. What was sequenced was peripheral blood. The chain employs TRBV7-8 and TRBJ2-5; 12 nucleotides line up with TRBD2. This chain's CDR3 is CASSLPSSGGEKTQYF. In DNA, the CDR3 is TGTGCCAGCAGCTTACCCTCTAGCGGGGGGGAAAAGACCCAGTACTTC.